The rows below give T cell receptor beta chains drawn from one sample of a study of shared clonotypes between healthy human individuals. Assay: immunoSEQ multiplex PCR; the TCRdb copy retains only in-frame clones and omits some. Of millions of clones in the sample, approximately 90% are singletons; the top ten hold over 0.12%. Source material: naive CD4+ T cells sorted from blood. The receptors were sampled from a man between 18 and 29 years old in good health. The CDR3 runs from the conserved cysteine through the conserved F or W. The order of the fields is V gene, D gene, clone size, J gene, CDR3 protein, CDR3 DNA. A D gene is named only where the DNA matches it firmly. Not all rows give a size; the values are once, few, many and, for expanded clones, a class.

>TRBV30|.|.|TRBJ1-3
CAWSPGTSGNTIYF
TGTGCCTGGAGTCCGGGTACCTCTGGAAACACCATATATTTT
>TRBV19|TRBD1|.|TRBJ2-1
CASWTNRGSYNEQFF
TGTGCCAGCTGGACCAACAGGGGCTCCTACAATGAGCAGTTCTTC
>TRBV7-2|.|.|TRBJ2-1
CASSASRSSYNEQFF
TGTGCCAGCAGCGCTAGCAGAAGCTCCTACAATGAGCAGTTCTTC
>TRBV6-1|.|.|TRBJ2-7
CASSRLGRGYEQYF
TGTGCCAGCAGCCGACTGGGGCGAGGCTACGAGCAGTACTTC
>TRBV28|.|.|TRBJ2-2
CASTEDSSNTGELFF
TGTGCCAGCACCGAAGACAGCTCGAACACCGGGGAGCTGTTTTTT
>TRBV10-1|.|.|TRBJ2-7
CASSESSIPYEQYF
TGCGCCAGCAGTGAGAGTTCCATCCCCTACGAGCAGTACTTC
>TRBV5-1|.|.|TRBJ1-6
CASSLQGGDYNSPLHF
TGCGCCAGCAGCTTGCAGGGAGGGGATTATAATTCACCCCTCCACTTT
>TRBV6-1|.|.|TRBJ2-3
CASSERAYFADTQYF
TGTGCCAGCAGTGAAAGGGCTTATTTCGCAGATACGCAGTATTTT
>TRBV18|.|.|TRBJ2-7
CASSPNLASAYEQYF
TGTGCCAGCTCACCAAACCTAGCGAGTGCCTACGAGCAGTACTTC
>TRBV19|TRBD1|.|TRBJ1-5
CASSIVTGEWRNQPQHF
TGTGCCAGTAGTATAGTGACAGGGGAGTGGCGCAATCAGCCCCAGCATTTT
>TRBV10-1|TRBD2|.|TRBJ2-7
CASSDSGETYEQYF
TGCGCCAGCAGTGATAGCGGGGAGACCTACGAGCAGTACTTC
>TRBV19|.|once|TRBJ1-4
CASGNRVNEKLFF
TGTGCCAGCGGGAACAGGGTTAATGAAAAACTGTTTTTT
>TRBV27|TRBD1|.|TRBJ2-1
CASSKPGQGPYNEQFF
TGTGCCAGCAGTAAACCGGGACAGGGCCCCTACAATGAGCAGTTCTTC
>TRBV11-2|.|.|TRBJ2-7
CASSPLTGISYEQYF
TGTGCCAGCAGCCCCCTCACTGGAATCTCCTACGAGCAGTACTTC
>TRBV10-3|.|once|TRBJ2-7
CAISAIAYEQYF
TGTGCCATCAGCGCAATAGCGTACGAGCAGTACTTC
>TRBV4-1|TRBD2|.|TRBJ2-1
CASSQGGGLAGGQFF
TGCGCCAGCAGCCAAGGTGGGGGACTAGCGGGAGGGCAGTTCTTC
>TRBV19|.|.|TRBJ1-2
CASSIREGFYGYTF
TGTGCCAGTAGTATAAGGGAGGGGTTCTATGGCTACACCTTC
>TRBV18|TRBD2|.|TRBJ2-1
CASSPGLAGVNEQFF
TGTGCCAGCTCACCAGGACTAGCGGGAGTTAATGAGCAGTTCTTC
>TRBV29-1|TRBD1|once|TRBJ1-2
CSVSAGTGGLGYTF
TGCAGCGTTTCTGCCGGGACAGGGGGTCTGGGCTACACCTTC
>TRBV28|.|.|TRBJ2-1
CASSLVRIGHNEQFF
TGTGCCAGCAGTTTGGTCCGGATAGGGCACAATGAGCAGTTCTTC
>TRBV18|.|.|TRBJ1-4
CASSAGSWSTNEKLFF
TGTGCCAGCTCCGCCGGATCATGGTCAACTAATGAAAAACTGTTTTTT
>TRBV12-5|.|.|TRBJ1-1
CASGLAYPNPRAFF
TGTGCTAGTGGTTTGGCTTACCCCAACCCGCGAGCTTTCTTT
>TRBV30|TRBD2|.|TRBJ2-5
CAWRGSGRAQAAQYF
TGTGCCTGGAGAGGTAGCGGGAGGGCTCAGGCGGCCCAGTACTTC
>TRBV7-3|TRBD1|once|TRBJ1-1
CASSFRQGRTEAFF
TGTGCCAGCAGCTTTAGACAGGGTAGGACTGAAGCTTTCTTT
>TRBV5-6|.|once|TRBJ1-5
CASSSGNPNQPQHF
TGTGCCAGCTCCTCGGGTAACCCCAATCAGCCCCAGCATTTT
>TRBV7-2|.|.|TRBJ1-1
CASSTWVGTEAFF
TGTGCCAGCAGCACATGGGTGGGCACTGAAGCTTTCTTT
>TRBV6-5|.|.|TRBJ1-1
CASSYSAPNTEAFF
TGTGCCAGCAGTTACTCGGCGCCGAACACTGAAGCTTTCTTT
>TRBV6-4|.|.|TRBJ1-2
CASSGGLGGYTF
TGTGCCAGCAGTGGAGGGTTAGGCGGCTACACCTTC
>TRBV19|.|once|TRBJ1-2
CASSIPRGTYGYTF
TGTGCCAGTAGTATCCCCAGGGGAACCTATGGCTACACCTTC
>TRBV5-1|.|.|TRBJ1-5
CASSLEQGDQPQHF
TGCGCCAGCAGCTTGGAACAGGGTGATCAGCCCCAGCATTTT
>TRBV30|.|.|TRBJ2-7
CAWSLAASSYEQYF
TGTGCCTGGAGTCTCGCAGCCAGCTCCTACGAGCAGTACTTC
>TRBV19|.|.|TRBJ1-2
CASRLSRSNYGYTF
TGTGCCAGTCGCCTCAGCCGATCTAACTATGGCTACACCTTC
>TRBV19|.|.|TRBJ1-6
CASSNRQERSPLHF
TGTGCCAGTAGTAATCGACAGGAGAGGTCACCCCTCCACTTT
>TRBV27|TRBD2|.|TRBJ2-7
CASSEGLAGALSYEQYF
TGTGCCAGCAGTGAGGGACTAGCGGGGGCCCTCTCCTACGAGCAGTACTTC
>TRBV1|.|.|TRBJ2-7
CTSSHNMLASVNYEQYF
TGCACCAGCAGCCACAATATGTTGGCTAGCGTTAACTACGAGCAGTACTTC
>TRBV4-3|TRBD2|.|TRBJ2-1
CASSHSTPGREGLIEQFF
TGCGCCAGCAGCCATTCTACCCCCGGGCGGGAGGGCCTTATTGAGCAGTTCTTC
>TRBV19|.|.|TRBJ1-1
CASSDLMNTEAFF
TGTGCCAGTAGCGACCTGATGAACACTGAAGCTTTCTTT
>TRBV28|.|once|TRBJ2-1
CASSLTVVGQFF
TGTGCCAGCAGTCTGACAGTGGTTGGGCAGTTCTTC
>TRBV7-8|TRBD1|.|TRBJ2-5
CASSPRQGEIETQYF
TGTGCCAGCAGCCCGCGACAGGGGGAGATAGAGACCCAGTACTTC
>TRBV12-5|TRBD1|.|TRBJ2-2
CASGITGGTGELFF
TGTGCTAGTGGTATTACAGGGGGAACCGGGGAGCTGTTTTTT
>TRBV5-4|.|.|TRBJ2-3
CASSPRGASTDTQYF
TGTGCCAGCAGCCCGAGAGGGGCTAGCACAGATACGCAGTATTTT
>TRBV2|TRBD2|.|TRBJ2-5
CASHKAGGPETQYF
TGTGCCAGCCACAAAGCGGGGGGGCCCGAGACCCAGTACTTC
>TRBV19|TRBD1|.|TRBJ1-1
CASGTGRGPEAFF
TGTGCCAGCGGGACAGGGCGGGGGCCTGAAGCTTTCTTT
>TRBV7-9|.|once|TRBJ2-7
CASSSTATYEQYF
TGTGCCAGCAGCTCGACAGCCACCTACGAGCAGTACTTC
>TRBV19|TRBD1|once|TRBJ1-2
CASSPGTGGARGYTF
TGTGCCAGTAGTCCCGGGACAGGGGGCGCAAGGGGCTACACCTTC
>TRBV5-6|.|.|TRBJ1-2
CASSLISRTPYYGYTF
TGTGCCAGCAGCCTAATTTCCCGGACACCATACTATGGCTACACCTTC
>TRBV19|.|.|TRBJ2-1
CASSTEARGWNEQFF
TGTGCCAGTAGTACCGAAGCCCGGGGGTGGAATGAGCAGTTCTTC
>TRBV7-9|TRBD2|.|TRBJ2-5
CASSLGGSGKYETQYF
TGTGCCAGCAGCTTAGGCGGAAGCGGGAAGTATGAGACCCAGTACTTC
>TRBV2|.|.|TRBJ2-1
CASSKDGGYNEQFF
TGTGCCAGCAGCAAAGACGGCGGATACAATGAGCAGTTCTTC
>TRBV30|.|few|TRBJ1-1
CAWNLGSNTEAFF
TGTGCCTGGAATCTAGGCTCGAACACTGAAGCTTTCTTT
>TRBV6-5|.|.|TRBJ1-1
CASRSLTGNTEAFF
TGTGCCAGCAGATCCCTTACAGGGAACACTGAAGCTTTCTTT
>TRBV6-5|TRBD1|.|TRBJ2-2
CASSRGTGFVGELFF
TGTGCCAGCAGTAGGGGGACAGGGTTCGTCGGGGAGCTGTTTTTT
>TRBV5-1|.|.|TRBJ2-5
CASSLEWGAQGTQYF
TGCGCCAGCAGCTTGGAATGGGGGGCGCAAGGGACCCAGTACTTC
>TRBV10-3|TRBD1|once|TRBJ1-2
CAISDVIGTDGYTF
TGTGCCATCAGTGACGTAATTGGGACAGATGGCTACACCTTC
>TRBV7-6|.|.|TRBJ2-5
CASSLARRETQYF
TGTGCCAGCAGCTTAGCGAGGCGGGAGACCCAGTACTTC
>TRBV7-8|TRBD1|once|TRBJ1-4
CASTPRQGSEKLFF
TGTGCCAGCACCCCACGACAGGGGAGTGAAAAACTGTTTTTT
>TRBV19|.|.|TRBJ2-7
CASSNRSYEQYF
TGTGCCAGTAGTAACAGATCCTACGAGCAGTACTTC
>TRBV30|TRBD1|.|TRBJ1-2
CAWSPQGANYGYTF
TGTGCCTGGAGTCCACAGGGGGCGAACTATGGCTACACCTTC
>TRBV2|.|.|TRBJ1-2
CASSEAGPGGHGYTF
TGTGCCAGCAGTGAAGCGGGACCGGGAGGCCATGGCTACACCTTC